This T cell receptor beta chain was observed in a study of OX40 agonist ivuxolimab in advanced cancers. V was clipped by 8 bases and J by 0 bases; unmatched bases: 5. Germline CDR1 is MDHEN and CDR2 is SYDVKM. This CDR3 is built from 15 residues. Study findings and constraints: Not determined was the antigen specificity of the expanded peripheral T cells. Blood T cells, both CD4+ and CD8+, expanded clonally by week 6 at 0.1 to 3.0 mg/kg.

Comment on this clone: What it recognizes is unknown.

Assay used: immunoSEQ multiplex PCR; TCRdb lists only in-frame clones, some missing. Of over 20,000 clones listed, about 82% are singletons. The chain uses TRBV28 and TRBJ1-5; 9 nucleotides align to TRBD1. The receptor was derived from an adult with an advanced solid tumor such as melanoma, head and neck, liver or kidney cancer. The sample consisted of CD4+ or CD8+ T cells sorted from blood, taken in a trial of the OX40 agonist ivuxolimab. The CDR3 DNA follows: TGTGCCAGCTCCTCGGGACAGGGTAGCAATCAGCCCCAGCATTTT. Translation gives CASSSGQGSNQPQHF.